This T cell receptor (beta chain) was recorded in a study of cytomegalovirus exposure and HLA in healthy donors. The wider study: Early released data comprised about 85 million unique TCRs from HLA-typed donors.

In the PCR, 60 Vbeta and 13 Jbeta primers were used. Assay: immunoSEQ multiplex PCR; the TCRdb copy retains only in-frame clones and omits some. Found here are roughly 160,000 clones, 85% of them singletons; the top ten hold 1%. The CDR3 runs to 15 residues. CDR1 is SEHNR and CDR2 is FQNEAQ in the germline V gene (reference sequence). Between the trimmed V and J ends, which lost 1 base and 4 bases, there was a span of 11 bases. The table lists this clone with a few counts. Its target is not known. Study-wide points: Productive status was seen about 87% or about 30% of the time for most TCR beta V segments in an earlier analysis. CMV serostatus was the sole immune exposure information available. Follow-up analysis later connected one missense variant in DCLRE1C with trimming of TCR beta V- and J-genes.

The sequenced material came from PBMCs. This TCR was recovered from a boy between 2 and 15 years old in good health and CMV-seronegative. V gene TRBV7-9 combines with J gene TRBJ1-5; no clear D. The CDR3 coding sequence is TGTGCCAGCAGCTTAGGACACCAGCCGAATCAGCCCCAGCATTTT. This gives the protein CASSLGHQPNQPQHF.